The T cell receptor beta chain under discussion was sequenced for a study of persistence of HIV-infected CD4 T cells. Looking at the study overall: Blood samples, up to about 200 mL, came from multiple time points, except two leukapheresis donors sampled once.

This clone was observed a handful of times. Antigen specificity is unknown. Trimming took off 0 bases at V and 5 bases at J, with 14 bases between the two ends. The CDR3 contains 15 residues. Germline V gene sequence: CDR1 LGHNA, CDR2 YSLEER. Sequencing used immunoSEQ version 4 in survey mode. Clones were read by immunoSEQ multiplex PCR, and TCRdb kept only the in-frame ones, dropping some. This repertoire shows around 7,500 clones, 61% found once; its top ten account for under 20%. Cells were stimulated with CMV-infected fibroblast lysates at roughly 10 ug/mL. CD4+ T cells upregulating both CD40 ligand and CD69 were sorted as responding cells. Donors had undetectable plasma HIV-1 RNA, under 50 copies/mL, for 4+ years. Inclusion required CMV-positive serology and CD4+ counts above 400 cells/uL.

The input for sequencing was CD4+ T cells sorted from PBMCs after roughly 18-hour stimulation, taken from a patient who received antiretroviral therapy. The sequence was obtained from an adult man with HIV who was CMV-seropositive. J is TRBJ2-7 and V is TRBV4-3; D unresolved. CDR3 sequence (DNA): TGCGCCAGCAGCCAAGACCGCACCGCCGCGAACGAGCAGTACTTC. It is translated as CASSQDRTAANEQYF.